This paragraph covers one T cell receptor beta chain sequence. V lost 6 bases and J lost 6, with 11 bases in between. Germline values: CDR1 MNHEY, CDR2 SVGAGI. The CDR3 runs to 13 residues. The sample comes from a study of shared clonotypes between healthy human individuals. The data were produced by immunoSEQ multiplex PCR, yet TCRdb's version contains in-frame clones alone and is incomplete. The sample lists over a million clones; approximately 97% were seen once. CD45RA-negative memory and CD45RA+ naive subsets were split from the CD4+ cells. The chain combines TRBV6-5 with TRBJ2-2; the D gene is possibly TRBD1 (5 bases). The sequence derives from a young man in good health. Material for sequencing was naive CD4+ T cells sorted from blood. Subset specified: CD45RA+ positively selected. The CDR3 region has the DNA TGTGCCAGCAGCCTCAGGACACCCGGGGAGCTGTTTTTT. This codes for CASSLRTPGELFF.